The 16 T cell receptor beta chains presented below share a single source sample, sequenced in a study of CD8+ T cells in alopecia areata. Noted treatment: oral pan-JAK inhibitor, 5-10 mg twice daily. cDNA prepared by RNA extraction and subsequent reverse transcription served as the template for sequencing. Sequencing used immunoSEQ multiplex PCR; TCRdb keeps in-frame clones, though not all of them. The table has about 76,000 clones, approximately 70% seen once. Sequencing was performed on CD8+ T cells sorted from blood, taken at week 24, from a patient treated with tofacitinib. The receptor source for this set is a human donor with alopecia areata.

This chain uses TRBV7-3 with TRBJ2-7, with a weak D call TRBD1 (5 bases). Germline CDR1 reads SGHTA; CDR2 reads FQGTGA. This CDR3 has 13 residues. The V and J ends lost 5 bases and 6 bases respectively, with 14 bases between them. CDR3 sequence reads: CASSPGPTAEQYF. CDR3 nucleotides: TGTGCCAGCAGCCCAGGGCCCACCGCCGAGCAGTACTTC.

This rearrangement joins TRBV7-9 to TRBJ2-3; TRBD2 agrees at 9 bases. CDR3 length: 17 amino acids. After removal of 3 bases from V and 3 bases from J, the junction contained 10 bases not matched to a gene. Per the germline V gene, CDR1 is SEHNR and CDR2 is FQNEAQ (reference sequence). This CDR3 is CASSFSLAGAITDTQYF. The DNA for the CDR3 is TGTGCCAGCAGCTTCAGCTTAGCGGGAGCTATAACAGATACGCAGTATTTT.

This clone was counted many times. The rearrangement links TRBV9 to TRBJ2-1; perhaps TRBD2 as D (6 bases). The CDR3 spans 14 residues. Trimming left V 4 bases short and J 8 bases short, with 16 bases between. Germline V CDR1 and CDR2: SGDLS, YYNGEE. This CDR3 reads CASSPPPGVDEQFF. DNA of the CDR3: TGTGCCAGCAGCCCCCCTCCGGGGGTAGATGAGCAGTTCTTC.

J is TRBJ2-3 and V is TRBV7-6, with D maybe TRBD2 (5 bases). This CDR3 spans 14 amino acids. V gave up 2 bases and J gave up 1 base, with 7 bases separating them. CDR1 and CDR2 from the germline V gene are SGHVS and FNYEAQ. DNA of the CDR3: TGTGCCAGCAGCTTACGGGGTCGCACAGATACGCAGTATTTT. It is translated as CASSLRGRTDTQYF.

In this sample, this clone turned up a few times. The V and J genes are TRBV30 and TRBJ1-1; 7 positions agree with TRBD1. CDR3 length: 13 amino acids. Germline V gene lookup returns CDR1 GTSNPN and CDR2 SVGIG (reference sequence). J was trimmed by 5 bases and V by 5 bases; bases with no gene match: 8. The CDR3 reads CAWEQGTGTEAFF. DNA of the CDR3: TGTGCCTGGGAACAGGGGACTGGAACTGAAGCTTTCTTT.

This chain's CDR3 is CSVEPVVGSQETQYF. As DNA, the CDR3 is TGCAGCGTTGAACCGGTAGTTGGCAGCCAAGAGACCCAGTACTTC. The genes are TRBV29-1 and TRBJ2-5, with unresolved D. The CDR3 is 15 residues long. Per the germline V gene, CDR1 is SQVTM and CDR2 is ANQGSEA. V shed 2 bases and J shed 1 base, with 14 bases lying between them.

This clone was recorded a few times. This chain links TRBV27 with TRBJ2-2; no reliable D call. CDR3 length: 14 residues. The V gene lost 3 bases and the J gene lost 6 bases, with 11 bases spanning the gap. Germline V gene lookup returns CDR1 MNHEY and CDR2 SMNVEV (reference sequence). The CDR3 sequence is CASSLNSIPGELFF. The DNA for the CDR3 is TGTGCCAGCAGTTTGAATAGCATCCCCGGGGAGCTGTTTTTT.

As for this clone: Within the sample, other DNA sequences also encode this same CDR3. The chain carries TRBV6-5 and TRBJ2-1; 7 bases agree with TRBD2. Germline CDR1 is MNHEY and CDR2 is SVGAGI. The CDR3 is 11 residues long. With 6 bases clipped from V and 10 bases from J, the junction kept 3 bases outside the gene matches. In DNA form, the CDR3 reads TGTGCCAGCAGCCCGGGGGGAGAGCAGTTCTTC. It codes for CASSPGGEQFF.

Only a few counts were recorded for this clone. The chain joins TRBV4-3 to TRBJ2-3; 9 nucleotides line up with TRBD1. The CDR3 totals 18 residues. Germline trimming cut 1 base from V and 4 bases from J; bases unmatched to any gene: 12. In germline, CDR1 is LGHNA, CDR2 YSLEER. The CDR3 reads CASSQALYGTGSPDTQYF. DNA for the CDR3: TGCGCCAGCAGCCAAGCTCTGTACGGGACAGGGTCTCCAGATACGCAGTATTTT.

The CDR3 coding sequence is TGCGCCAGCAGCCAGGGGGCAGTTAATGAGCAGTTCTTC. Protein sequence: CASSQGAVNEQFF. This rearrangement joins TRBV4-1 to TRBJ2-1; D perhaps matches TRBD1 (6 bases). From germline, CDR1 is MGHRA and CDR2 YSYEKL. V dropped 3 bases and J dropped 7 bases, with 10 bases sitting between them. CDR3 length equals 13 residues.

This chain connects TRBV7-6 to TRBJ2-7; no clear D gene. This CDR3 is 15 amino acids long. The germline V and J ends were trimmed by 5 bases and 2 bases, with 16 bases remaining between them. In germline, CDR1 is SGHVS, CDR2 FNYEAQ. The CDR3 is CASSQESGYPYEQYF. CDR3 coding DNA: TGTGCCAGCAGCCAAGAGTCCGGATACCCCTACGAGCAGTACTTC.

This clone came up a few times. DNA of the CDR3: TGTGCCAGCAGCCCCTTTGTGGGAGACTACGAGCAGTACTTC. As protein: CASSPFVGDYEQYF. The J gene is TRBJ2-7, the V gene TRBV7-2; D is possibly TRBD2 (5 bases). The CDR3 has 14 amino acids. V was pared by 5 bases and J by 3 bases, with 14 bases between. Germline CDR1 reads SGHTA; CDR2 reads FQGNSA.

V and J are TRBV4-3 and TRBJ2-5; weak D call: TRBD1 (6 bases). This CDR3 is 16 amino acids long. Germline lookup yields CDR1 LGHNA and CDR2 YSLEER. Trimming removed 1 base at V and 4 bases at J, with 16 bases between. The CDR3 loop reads CASSQGGRGIGETQYF. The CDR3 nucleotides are TGCGCCAGCAGCCAAGGAGGCAGGGGTATCGGAGAGACCCAGTACTTC.

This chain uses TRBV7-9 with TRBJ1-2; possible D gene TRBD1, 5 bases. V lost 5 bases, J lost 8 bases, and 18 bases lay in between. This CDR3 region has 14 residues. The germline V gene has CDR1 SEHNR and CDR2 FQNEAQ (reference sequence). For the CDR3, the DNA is TGTGCCAGCAGCCCCGGGGCGGCCAGTACCGGCTACACCTTC. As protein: CASSPGAASTGYTF. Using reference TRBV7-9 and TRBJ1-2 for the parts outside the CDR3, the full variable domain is DTGVSQNPRHKITKRGQNVTFRCDPISEHNRLYWYRQTLGQGPEFLTYFQNEAQLEKSRLLSDRFSAERPKGSFSTLEIQRTEQGDSAMYLCASSPGAASTGYTFGSGTRLTVV.

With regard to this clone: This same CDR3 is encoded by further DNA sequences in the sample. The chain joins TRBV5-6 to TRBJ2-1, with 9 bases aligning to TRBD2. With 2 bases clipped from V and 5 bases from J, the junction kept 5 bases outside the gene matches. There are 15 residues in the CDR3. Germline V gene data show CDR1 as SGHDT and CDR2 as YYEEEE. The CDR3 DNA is TGTGCCAGCAGCTTACTAGCGGGCAGTGACAATGAGCAGTTCTTC. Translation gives CASSLLAGSDNEQFF.

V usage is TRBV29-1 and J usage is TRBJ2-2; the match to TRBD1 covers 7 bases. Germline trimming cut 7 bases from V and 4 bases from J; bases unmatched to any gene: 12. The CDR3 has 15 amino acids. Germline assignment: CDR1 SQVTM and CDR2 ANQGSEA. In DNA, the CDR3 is TGCAGCGCCGGTCAGACAGGGCGGATCACCGGGGAGCTGTTTTTT. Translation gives CSAGQTGRITGELFF.